Listed here is a single TCR beta chain. TCRdb ran MiXCR on the RT-PCR reads and lists one entry per CDR3 protein. The sample has more than 850,000 distinct CDR3 sequences, roughly 18% seen once. This entry is derived from a study of patients and donors after allogeneic stem cell transplantation. Germline V lookup: CDR1 SQVTM, CDR2 ANQGSEA. The length of the CDR3 is 15 residues. The V end lost 4 bases, the J end lost 0 bases, and 15 bases lay between the germline ends. This sequence joins TRBV29-1 and TRBJ1-1; D is undetermined. The origin of this receptor is a human donor who was either an allogeneic HSCT recipient or a stem cell or donor lymphocyte infusion donor (not recorded which). It is not recorded whose cells these are; they may come from a transplant donor. The material sequenced was blood, either unsorted or a sorted T cell fraction (not recorded which). The CDR3 loop reads CSVAAPEGVNTEAFF. DNA for the CDR3: TGCAGCGTTGCGGCTCCGGAGGGTGTGAACACTGAAGCTTTCTTT.